These 3 T cell receptor beta chains share one sample of origin, sequenced in a study of blood T cell repertoires in COVID-19. Using immunoSEQ multiplex PCR, the repertoire was profiled, and TCRdb retains in-frame clones only, with some absent. The table records about 380,000 clones, 88% of them present only once. Input material: PBMCs or T cells enriched from blood (not recorded which). The receptors come from a woman younger than 30 who had recovered from COVID-19.

This rearrangement joins TRBV7-2 to TRBJ2-7; D gene uncertain. The V gene's germline CDR1 is SGHTA and CDR2 FQGNSA. The CDR3 covers 11 residues. With 5 bases removed from V and 1 base from J, the gap between germline ends came to 3 bases. The CDR3 nucleotides read TGTGCCAGCAGCCGTTCCTACGAGCAGTACTTC. It encodes CASSRSYEQYF.

Remarks on this clone: At one end, the junction sequence differs from germline, possibly due to a read error. V is TRBV6-2 or TRBV6-3 and J is TRBJ2-5; possible D gene TRBD1, 5 bases. The CDR3 is 15 residues long. Germline CDR1 MNHEY, CDR2 SVGEGT. CDR3 sequence (DNA): TGTGCCAGCAGTTCCGACAGACTTGAACAAGAGGCCCAGTACTTC. Residues: CASSSDRLEQEAQYF.

V gene TRBV7-9 combines with J gene TRBJ1-1, with D possibly TRBD1 on 6 matching bases. V lost 6 bases, J lost 4 bases, and 12 bases lay in between. There are 13 residues in the CDR3. Germline CDR1 and CDR2: SEHNR and FQNEAQ (reference sequence). In nucleotides, the CDR3 is TGTGCCAGCAGACGGACAGCGAGCACTGAAGCTTTCTTT. As protein: CASRRTASTEAFF.